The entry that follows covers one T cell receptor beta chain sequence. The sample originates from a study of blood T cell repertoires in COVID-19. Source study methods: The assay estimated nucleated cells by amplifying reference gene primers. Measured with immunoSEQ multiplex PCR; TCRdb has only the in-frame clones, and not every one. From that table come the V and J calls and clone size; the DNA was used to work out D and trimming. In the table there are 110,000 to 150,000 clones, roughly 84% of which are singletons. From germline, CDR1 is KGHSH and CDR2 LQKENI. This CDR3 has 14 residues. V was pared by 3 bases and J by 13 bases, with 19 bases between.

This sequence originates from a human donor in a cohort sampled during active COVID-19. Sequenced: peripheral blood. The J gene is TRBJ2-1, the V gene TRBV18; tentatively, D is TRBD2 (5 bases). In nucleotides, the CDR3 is TGTGCCAGCTCACCGGACTCGGGCGAAAGGAAACAGTTCTTC. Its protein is CASSPDSGERKQFF.